The 4 T cell receptor beta chains reported below all come from one sample, sequenced in a study of beta chain features in type 1 diabetes. Every isolated RNA sample was fully reverse transcribed, so sequencing captured expressed TCRB transcripts. The repertoire was sequenced with immunoSEQ multiplex PCR; TCRdb's copy has only in-frame clones and lacks some. The sample includes about 360,000 clones, roughly an eighth of them seen just once. The sequenced sample consisted of naive CD4+ T cells from blood. The receptors come from a man between 18 and 35 years old in good health.

There are a few counts of this clone. The chain couples TRBV27 to TRBJ1-4; tentatively, D is TRBD1 (5 bases). Germline V CDR1 and CDR2: MNHEY, SMNVEV (reference sequence). CDR3 length: 14 amino acids. The germline V and J ends were trimmed by 5 bases and 5 bases, with 12 bases remaining between them. CDR3 in amino acids: CASSRGILNEKLFF. CDR3 coding DNA: TGTGCCAGCAGTCGGGGGATCTTGAATGAAAAACTGTTTTTT.

Concerning this clone: Distinct nucleotide sequences in the sample also encode this CDR3. The chain joins TRBV7-2 to TRBJ2-3; D not certain. V shed 6 bases and J shed 0 bases, with 4 bases lying between them. This CDR3 contains 12 residues. Germline loops: CDR1 SGHTA, CDR2 FQGNSA. CDR3 in DNA: TGTGCCAGCAGTCCAAGCACAGATACGCAGTATTTT. The encoded protein is CASSPSTDTQYF.

This clone has just a few counts. This rearrangement joins TRBV6-5 to TRBJ1-5; no firm D call. The germline V and J ends were trimmed by 2 bases and 7 bases, with 9 bases remaining between them. The CDR3 spans 13 residues. CDR1 is MNHEY and CDR2 is SVGAGI in the germline V gene. CDR3 loop: CASSYRRGQPQHF. The CDR3 DNA follows: TGTGCCAGCAGTTACCGACGGGGACAGCCCCAGCATTTT.

V is TRBV9 and J is TRBJ2-2, with 13 positions matching TRBD2. Trimming at V came to 3 bases and at J to 4 bases, leaving 12 bases not matched to a gene. The CDR3 contains 19 residues. Germline V gives CDR1 SGDLS, CDR2 YYNGEE. CDR3 nucleotides: TGTGCCAGCAGCGCCTTTTCCGGGACTAGCGGGACACCCACCGGGGAGCTGTTTTTT. It translates to CASSAFSGTSGTPTGELFF.